This is a list of T cell receptor beta chains from one sample in a study of PD-L1 blockade in urothelial cancer. TCRdb's copy holds only in-frame clones and misses some; the assay was immunoSEQ multiplex PCR. The sample contains around 66,000 clones, roughly 90% of which appear only once. Specimen: PBMCs, collected around atezolizumab (anti-PD-L1) treatment. These receptor sequences come from a man aged 60 to 75 with urothelial cancer. The CDR3 runs from the conserved cysteine through the conserved F or W. The D gene is left open where the match is weak. Some rows mark clone size as missing; the rest say once, few, many or name a class of expanded clone.

V gene	J gene	clone size	D gene	CDR3 DNA	CDR3 protein
TRBV18	TRBJ1-1	-	-	TGTGCCAGCTCACTCAAACAGGGCACTGAAGCTTTCTTT	CASSLKQGTEAFF
TRBV6-4	TRBJ2-3	-	-	TGTGCCAGCAGTGACTCCTCGGGGTCCCGAGATACGCAGTATTTT	CASSDSSGSRDTQYF
TRBV6-6	TRBJ1-1	-	-	TGTGCCAGCAGCCCCGCGGTCGCTGAAGCTTTCTTT	CASSPAVAEAFF
TRBV28	TRBJ2-3	once	-	TGTGCCAGCAGTTTGAGGGTCGCTAGCACAGATACGCAGTATTTT	CASSLRVASTDTQYF
TRBV7-9	TRBJ2-7	few	TRBD1	TGTGCCAGCAGCACCGGGACAGGGATCGTGGGGGAGCAGTACTTC	CASSTGTGIVGEQYF
TRBV27	TRBJ2-7	-	TRBD1	TGTGCCAGCAGTTTGCAGGGGGCGGGTGTAACCTACGAGCAGTACTTC	CASSLQGAGVTYEQYF
TRBV5-6	TRBJ2-1	once	TRBD1	TGTGCCAGCAGCTGGGACAGGGGAGATGAGCAGTTCTTC	CASSWDRGDEQFF
TRBV5-1	TRBJ2-7	-	-	TGCGCCAGCAGCTCCACACAAGTAACCTACGAGCAGTACTTC	CASSSTQVTYEQYF
TRBV9	TRBJ2-1	-	TRBD1	TGTGCCAGCAGCCCGGGATGGGACAGGGGATCCAATGAGCAGTTCTTC	CASSPGWDRGSNEQFF
TRBV6-1	TRBJ2-5	-	TRBD1	TGTGCCAGCAGCTTGGACAGGCAAGAGACCCAGTACTTC	CASSLDRQETQYF
TRBV5-1	TRBJ2-7	once	TRBD2	TGCGCCAGCAGCCCCGGGGGGGGGACCTACGAGCAGTACTTC	CASSPGGGTYEQYF
TRBV5-1	TRBJ2-7	-	TRBD2	TGCGCCAGCAGCTTGGATCTAGCGGGTTCCTACGAGCAGTACTTC	CASSLDLAGSYEQYF
TRBV25-1	TRBJ1-1	-	-	TGTGCCAGCAGTGAATGGGGCGGTGGGACTGAAGCTTTCTTT	CASSEWGGGTEAFF
TRBV7-3	TRBJ2-5	-	-	TGTGCCAGCGGCGGGAACGGGGAGACCCAGTACTTC	CASGGNGETQYF
TRBV5-4	TRBJ2-1	-	-	TGTGCCAGCATCCAAGGTGGGCCGCGGGATGAGCAGTTCTTC	CASIQGGPRDEQFF
TRBV30	TRBJ1-1	few	TRBD1	TGTGCCTGGAGTGCATATACAGGGGTGAACACTGAAGCTTTCTTT	CAWSAYTGVNTEAFF
TRBV5-6	TRBJ1-2	-	-	TGTGCTCCCAGGGCGCGGGGGGCGCAGGATGGCTACACCTTC	CAPRARGAQDGYTF
TRBV13	TRBJ2-5	-	TRBD2	TGTGCCAGCAGCTTGGGAAGGGGACTAGCGGGGGGGGATGAAGAGACCCAGTACTTC	CASSLGRGLAGGDEETQYF
TRBV11-3	TRBJ2-5	-	TRBD2	TGTGCCAGCAGCTTGACGACTAGCGGGGAGACCCAGTACTTC	CASSLTTSGETQYF
TRBV13	TRBJ1-1	-	-	TGTGCCAGCAGCTGGGGCGGGGGTCTTAACACTGAAGCTTTCTTT	CASSWGGGLNTEAFF
TRBV7-3	TRBJ2-5	-	-	TGTGCCAGCAGCTCCTCGGGACAAGAGACCCAGTACTTC	CASSSSGQETQYF
TRBV6-6	TRBJ2-1	-	TRBD1	TGTGCCAGCGGGACAGGATTTTACAATGAGCAGTTCTTC	CASGTGFYNEQFF
TRBV27	TRBJ1-4	few	-	TGTGCCAGCAGTTTTCTACGGACAGATTCAAATGAAAAACTGTTTTTT	CASSFLRTDSNEKLFF
TRBV5-1	TRBJ2-1	-	TRBD2	TGCGCCAGCGGCCCCCGGACTAGCGGGGGGTCTTCCTACAATGAGCAGTTCTTC	CASGPRTSGGSSYNEQFF
TRBV2	TRBJ1-2	-	-	TGTGCCAGCAGTGCTCAGGATAACTATGGCTACACCTTC	CASSAQDNYGYTF
TRBV6-5	TRBJ1-2	-	-	TGTGCCAGCAGTTACTCGATGGGGGGTGGCTACACCTTC	CASSYSMGGGYTF
TRBV5-1	TRBJ1-1	-	-	TGCGCCAGCAGCTTCGCGGAAAACACTGAAGCTTTCTTT	CASSFAENTEAFF
TRBV6-6	TRBJ2-1	-	-	TGTGCCAGCAGTTACAGAGTACATGAGCAGTTCTTC	CASSYRVHEQFF
TRBV4-1	TRBJ1-1	once	-	TGCGCCAGCAGCCGTGAGGTTCGGGAAAACACTGAAGCTTTCTTT	CASSREVRENTEAFF
TRBV11-3	TRBJ2-3	-	-	TGTGCCAGCAGCTTATCCGCAGATACGCAGTATTTT	CASSLSADTQYF
TRBV19	TRBJ1-5	-	TRBD1	TGTGCCAGTAGATACAGGGGAGATCATCAGCCCCAGCATTTT	CASRYRGDHQPQHF
TRBV7-9	TRBJ1-2	-	TRBD1	TGTGCCAGCAGCTTAGACGGACAGGGTTTCGGTGGCTACACCTTC	CASSLDGQGFGGYTF
TRBV11-3	TRBJ1-3	once	TRBD1	TGTGCCAGCAGGCCGACAGGGTCTGGAAACACCATATATTTT	CASRPTGSGNTIYF
TRBV5-5	TRBJ1-2	-	TRBD1	TGTGCCAGCAGCTTGGGGGGTCTGGGGACAGATGGCTACACCTTC	CASSLGGLGTDGYTF
TRBV27	TRBJ1-5	-	TRBD1	TGTGCCAGCAGTAACCGCAGGGGGGAAGATCAGCCCCAGCATTTT	CASSNRRGEDQPQHF
TRBV7-3	TRBJ2-5	-	TRBD1	TGTGCCAGCAGCCCAAGACAGGGGGACCTTCCCGGGACCCAGTACTTC	CASSPRQGDLPGTQYF
TRBV11-1	TRBJ2-3	-	-	TGTGCCAGCAGCTTAACCTCCCGGGGATTCCGGGCAGATACGCAGTATTTT	CASSLTSRGFRADTQYF
TRBV6-5	TRBJ1-2	few	-	TGTGCCAGCAGTAACGCGGGGGCGCACTATGGCTACACCTTC	CASSNAGAHYGYTF
TRBV6-1	TRBJ2-3	-	-	TGTGCCAGCAGTACGAGAGATCTGGCAGATACGCAGTATTTT	CASSTRDLADTQYF
TRBV4-1	TRBJ2-7	-	-	TGCGCCAGCAGCCACCGGGTCAGCAACTACGAGCAGTACTTC	CASSHRVSNYEQYF
TRBV5-4	TRBJ2-5	-	-	TGTGCCAGCAGCTTGGAGGGGCCCCAGTACTTC	CASSLEGPQYF
TRBV13	TRBJ1-2	-	-	TGTGCCAGCAGCTTGCCCGGGACTGCGGGAGGCTACACCTTC	CASSLPGTAGGYTF
TRBV4-3	TRBJ2-3	-	-	TGCGCCAGCAGCCTATCGGGACATCGCACAGATACGCAGTATTTT	CASSLSGHRTDTQYF
TRBV5-6	TRBJ1-4	-	TRBD1	TGTGCCAGCAGCTCCGGGACAGGGGTTGGAAAACTGTTTTTT	CASSSGTGVGKLFF
TRBV29-1	TRBJ1-5	-	TRBD1	TGCAGCGTTGCCAGGGGGCAAAGTCAGCCCCAGCATTTT	CSVARGQSQPQHF
TRBV5-5	TRBJ1-5	-	TRBD1	TGTGCCAGCAGCCCCTGGACAGGGGGGAGTCCGGCCCAGCATTTT	CASSPWTGGSPAQHF
TRBV5-4	TRBJ1-2	medium-sized	TRBD1	TGTGCCAGCAGTTCGGGACAGCAAAACTATGGCTACACCTTC	CASSSGQQNYGYTF